This T cell receptor (beta chain) was identified in a study of cytomegalovirus exposure and HLA in healthy donors listed by TCRdb under 2017. For context, the study as a whole: In an earlier analysis of under 750 of the donors, about 270 Gb of sequence data and 100 million or so unique TCR beta sequences from 150 million to 200 million T cells were reported. A later genetic analysis took genome-wide SNP genotypes for about 55% of the roughly 670 donors and used that subset as a discovery cohort. Donor age, sex, ethnicity and CMV serostatus were collected together with the repertoire data. An earlier analysis of several hundred of the donors applied high-throughput TCR beta sequencing to assess whether each TCR beta V gene segment acted as functional or pseudogenic. The study was designed to test whether signatures of past pathogen exposure could be identified by cataloging public T cell receptors. A later analysis re-examined previously published TCR beta repertoires from over 500 donors and added high-resolution HLA genotyping to investigate patterns of TCR occurrence. The number of donors typed differed by locus, with 629-630 for A, B, C, DRB1 and DQB1, more than 500 for DQA1, approximately 570 for DPA1, and some 450 for DPB1. The genetic ancestry cluster associated with self-reported Caucasian donors included about 84% of the roughly 390 genotyped donors. Every discovery cohort repertoire had been produced on one sequencing platform. Besides the first cohort of about 730 subjects, a separate validation cohort made up of 90 to 150 different subjects was used. The study used immunosequencing to profile the T cell repertoires of approximately 640 subjects and linked those repertoires to cytomegalovirus serostatus. Both class I and class II loci were covered by HLA typing, at four-digit resolution. On average, around 240,000 unique TCR beta nucleotide sequences were sequenced per donor among 350 to 400 genotyped donors of the cohort, with roughly 20% of those sequences being non-productive. Approximately 300 gigabases of sequencing data and around 85 million unique TCR sequences made up an early release that covered approximately 620 HLA-typed donors. Because of strong linkage in the cohort, a few DR-DQ haplotypes were treated as single units for association and clustering. The study combined high-throughput TCR immunosequencing, statistical association of individual TCRs with disease status, and machine learning to predict cytomegalovirus infection status. In the later analysis, no new phenotypic data were used to find candidate immune exposures; instead, reliance was placed on TCR beta sequences and their occurrence across donors. The paper as a whole reports these results and caveats: In a later analysis, about 16,000 TCR beta sequences were associated with specific HLA alleles at a false discovery rate of 0.05. A further reported finding was that TCR beta sequences accurately predicted the HLA-A and HLA-B alleles for most subjects in the first cohort. Most CMV-associated TCR beta chains appeared to be HLA-restricted in a later analysis, and the HLA associations seemed to be driven largely by CMV exposure. Compared with equally common non-associated chains, HLA-associated TCR beta chains in a later analysis were more clonally expanded and had lower generation probabilities. When HLA alleles, especially DR and DQ, strongly co-occurred, TCR associations were difficult to assign to individual alleles. A cluster of highly shared sequence variants was judged likely to represent a technical artifact of the sequencing pipeline. CMV serostatus was the only immune exposure information available for the cohort. An earlier analysis of 587 of the donors showed that most TCR beta V segments appeared in productive rearrangements either about 87% or about 30% of the time, which broadly matched IMGT annotations. Three of the identified cytomegalovirus-associated TCR beta chains were confirmed in vitro to be specific for cytomegalovirus antigens. The study listed 150 to 200 TCR beta chains as associated with cytomegalovirus. Only TCR beta chains were sequenced in this cohort, and the absence of alpha or paired-chain data limited detectable features. Sequencing depth was assumed to be roughly uniform across donors in the presence/absence analyses, though that assumption may not hold. In a later genetic analysis, a missense DCLRE1C variant was associated with V-gene and J-gene trimming of TCR beta chains, and the association was replicated in an independent cohort. In both the original and validation cohorts, the classifier was reported to diagnose cytomegalovirus status with high specificity and sensitivity. Across donors, most TCR sequences were observed very rarely, whereas some public TCRs were present in many individuals. Because counts were too low, about 18 rarely observed V segments, including chromosome 9 orphons, were excluded from the earlier analysis of 587 of the donors. A later analysis reported that several top co-occurrence clusters appeared linked to parvovirus B19, influenza, CMV and Epstein-Barr virus. A later analysis found that TCR association rates varied across HLA loci, with DRB1 alleles showing the most associated TCRs and HLA-C alleles the fewest. A later genetic analysis reported fewer N-insertions in productive TCRs among donors in an Asian-associated ancestry cluster than the approximately 700-donor mean. HLA typing was unavailable for some donors at each locus, so association tests used only the typed subset. Because the 87-base-pair reads could not distinguish some IMGT-functional V segments, including TRBV6-2 and TRBV6-3, those segments were excluded. The authors suggested that the approach could potentially be generalized to other disease states and immunological phenotypes. Correlated functional status among segregating V segments might be attributable to linkage disequilibrium, but an unknown experimental factor could not be ruled out.

The library was made by the immunoSEQ multiplex PCR assay. For the multiplex PCR, a mixture combining 60 forward primers for TCR Vbeta segments and 13 reverse primers for TCR Jbeta segments was used. Amplification of the CDR3 region of rearranged TCR beta genes was performed with a multiplex PCR assay on genomic DNA. The amplified TCR beta libraries were sequenced on the Illumina HiSeq System as 87-base-pair reads. As for the authors' bioinformatics: Across the roughly 700 repertoires, a later analysis counted approximately 83 million unique TCR beta chains, roughly 11 million of which were shared by at least two donors. Raw reads were error-corrected and collapsed into unique sequences with a nearest-neighbor algorithm that merged closely related sequences to remove PCR and sequencing errors. V, D and J gene segments were assigned by aligning CDR3 sequences to IMGT reference sequences. For a sequence to be retained, a match of at least six nucleotides to both a V gene segment and a J gene segment was required. A rearrangement counted as productive if the CDR3 had no stop codons and remained in frame with V and J, and every other rearrangement counted as non-productive. Following IMGT convention, CDR3 was defined as the stretch from the second conserved V-encoded cysteine up to the conserved J-encoded phenylalanine. The earlier analysis of about 500 of the donors excluded sequences that lacked an unambiguous match to a single V gene segment. An earlier analysis of approximately 590 of the donors classified V segments as functional when productive rearrangements were above 56.7% and as segregating when the standard deviation between donors was above 5%. A statistical classification framework was built to diagnose cytomegalovirus status from the catalog of TCR beta chain sequences. In a later analysis, V and J genes were assigned by comparing TCR nucleotide sequences against IMGT/GENE-DB human TR gene sequences. A later analysis assigned CDR3 sequences and most-parsimonious VDJ recombination scenarios with the TCRdist pipeline. In a later analysis, each TCR beta chain was defined by its CDR3 amino acid sequence together with its V-gene family, and reads without a unique V-gene family were excluded. In a later analysis, several hundred highly shared, low-generation-probability nucleotide sequences were removed to address suspected cross-contamination and a sequencing artifact. In a later analysis, a clonal expansion index for each public chain was calculated from normalized within-repertoire ranks of inferred template counts. In a later analysis, generation probabilities were computed using a VDJ recombination model fitted to out-of-frame rearrangements, and the results were checked against IGoR. In a later analysis, hypergeometric tests were used to score TCR-TCR, TCR-HLA and TCR-CMV co-occurrence, with a repertoire-size bias correction applied to TCR pairs. False discovery rates were estimated in a later analysis by permuting HLA or CMV assignments 20 times. In a later analysis, co-occurring TCRs were grouped using DBSCAN, and TCRdist sequence similarity was added for clustering within HLA-allele-positive subsets. Co-occurrence clustering excluded repertoires with fewer than 30,000 or more than 120,000 public chains, plus five with anomalous nucleotide sharing. TCRdb took over this immuneACCESS table, retaining in-frame rearrangements with V and J assigned. Such tables are incomplete; in checked studies, under half of the missing clones stem from an unresolved V gene, and the remainder is unexplained. The V and J calls and clone size were taken over from that table, and D and trimming were inferred from the DNA. The sample's own table lists 150,000 to 200,000 clones. The top ten constitute 0.7% to 1% of the sample.

A remark on this clone: The specificity of this receptor is unknown.

The cohort was made up of approximately 670 healthy bone marrow donors. At the time of sampling, all cohort members were nominally healthy, though unrecorded immune exposures were likely present. The donor tested CMV seropositive and was one of the 289 seropositive cohort members. Every donor gave a peripheral blood sample, and the peripheral blood mononuclear cells from that sample were used for TCR beta sequencing. Genomic DNA was extracted from the blood cell samples with the Qiagen DNeasy Blood Extraction Kit. At the junction V is shortened by 2 bases and J by 0 bases, with 14 bases in between. Taken from the germline V gene, the CDR1 and CDR2 loops are LGHNA and YNFKEQ. There are 17 amino acids in the CDR3, from cysteine to phenylalanine inclusive. CDR3 DNA is the only sequence kept; it has 51 bases, read in frame from the first base.

This receptor was obtained from a woman aged 18-29 years in good health and CMV-seropositive. Material: PBMCs. The rearranged chain carries TRBV4-2 and TRBJ2-1; tentative D gene TRBD2, with 6 bases matching. The nucleotide sequence reads as follows: TGTGCCAGCAGCCAACAGCCAGCGGGCAGCTCCTACAATGAGCAGTTCTTC. This yields the protein CASSQQPAGSSYNEQFF.